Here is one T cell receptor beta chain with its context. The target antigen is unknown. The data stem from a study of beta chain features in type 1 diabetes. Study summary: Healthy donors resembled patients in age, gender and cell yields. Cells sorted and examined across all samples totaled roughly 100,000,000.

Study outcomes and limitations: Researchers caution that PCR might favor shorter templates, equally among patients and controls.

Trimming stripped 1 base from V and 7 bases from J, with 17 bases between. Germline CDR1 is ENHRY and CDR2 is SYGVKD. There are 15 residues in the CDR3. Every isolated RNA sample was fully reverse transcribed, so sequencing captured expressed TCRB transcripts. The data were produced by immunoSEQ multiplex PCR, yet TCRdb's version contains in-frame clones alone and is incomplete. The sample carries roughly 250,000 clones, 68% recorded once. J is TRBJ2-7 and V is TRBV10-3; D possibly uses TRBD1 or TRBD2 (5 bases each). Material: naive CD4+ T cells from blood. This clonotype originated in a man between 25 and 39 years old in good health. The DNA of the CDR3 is TGTGCCATCAGTGAGTTCGGGACCCGTCTAATAGAGCAGTACTTC. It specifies CAISEFGTRLIEQYF.